Each of the 2 T cell receptor beta chains below was sequenced from the same sample in a study of spatial heterogeneity in lung cancer. Indicated time point: sample taken at primary tumor resection. TCRdb redid the calling of the 5' RACE reads with MiXCR, one entry per CDR3 protein. Of 39,000 or so distinct CDR3 sequences listed, roughly 8% are singletons. The starting material was PBMCs, obtained at surgery. These receptors all come from a male donor with early-stage non-small cell lung cancer.

Turning to this clonotype: A clone one base away is much larger, so this may be a read error. This is likely a read error, given that the CDR3 carries no conserved phenylalanine or tryptophan at its end. The DNA for the CDR3 is TGTGCCAGCAGTTCAACTGGGGGGGCCAAAAACATTCAGTACATC. It encodes CASSSTGGAKNIQYI. The chain recombines TRBV12-3 or TRBV12-4 with TRBJ2-4; D may be TRBD2 (6 bases). CDR3 length: 15 amino acids. V lost 4 bases to trimming and J lost 1 base, with 11 bases between them.

The table lists this clonotype with a few counts. The V call is TRBV6-1, the J call TRBJ2-7; D is perhaps TRBD1 or TRBD2 (5 bases each). V lost 2 bases and J 2 bases, leaving 13 bases between the germline ends. This CDR3 has 15 amino acids. The germline V gene has CDR1 MNHNS and CDR2 SASEGT. The CDR3 coding sequence is TGTGCCAGCAGTGAATTCCCAGGGAGCCCCTACGAGCAGTACTTC. Amino acids: CASSEFPGSPYEQYF.